The table lists the clone carrying this T cell receptor beta chain with a few counts. Its antigen is currently unknown. Cultured CD4+ T cell DNA underwent sequencing with the Oncomine TCR Beta short-read assay. TCRdb reanalysed the PCR reads using MiXCR and keeps one entry per CDR3 protein. The sample records about 11,000 distinct CDR3 sequences, approximately 50% being singletons. Described treatment: approximately nine-day PBMC culture with coronavirus spike peptide pools or control peptides (ViraFEST assay). These data are taken from a study of vaccination and CD4 T cells after COVID-19. Trimming at V came to 1 base and at J to 5 bases, leaving 9 bases not matched to a gene. The CDR3 has 16 amino acids. Germline V CDR1 and CDR2: SGHTA, FQGNSA.

The source is a human donor who had recovered from COVID-19. V and J are TRBV7-2 and TRBJ2-5; the match to TRBD1 covers 8 bases. The specimen sequenced was CD4+ T cells from blood, cultured in vitro. CDR3 residues: CASSLGGQGFAETQYF. The CDR3, as DNA: TGTGCCAGCAGCTTAGGAGGACAGGGATTTGCTGAGACCCAGTACTTC.